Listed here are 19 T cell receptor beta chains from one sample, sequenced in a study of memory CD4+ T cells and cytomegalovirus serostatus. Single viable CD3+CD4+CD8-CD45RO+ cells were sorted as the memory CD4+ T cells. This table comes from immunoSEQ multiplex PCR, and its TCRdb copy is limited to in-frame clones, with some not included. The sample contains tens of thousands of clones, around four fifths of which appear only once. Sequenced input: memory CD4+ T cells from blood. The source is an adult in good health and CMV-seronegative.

The CDR3 spells CASRDRGQDNQPQHF. The CDR3 DNA follows: TGTGCCAGCAGGGACAGGGGGCAGGACAATCAGCCCCAGCATTTT. The genes are TRBV2 and TRBJ1-5, with 11 bases matching TRBD1. CDR3 length: 15 residues. Trimming at V came to 6 bases and at J to 3 bases, leaving 4 bases not matched to a gene. Germline V gene lookup returns CDR1 SNHLY and CDR2 FYNNEI. The whole variable domain, remainder taken from reference TRBV2 and TRBJ1-5, is EPEVTQTPSHQVTQMGQEVILRCVPISNHLYFYWYRQILGQKVEFLVSFYNNEISEKSEIFDDQFSVERPDGSNFTLKIRSTKLEDSAMYFCASRDRGQDNQPQHFGDGTRLSIL.

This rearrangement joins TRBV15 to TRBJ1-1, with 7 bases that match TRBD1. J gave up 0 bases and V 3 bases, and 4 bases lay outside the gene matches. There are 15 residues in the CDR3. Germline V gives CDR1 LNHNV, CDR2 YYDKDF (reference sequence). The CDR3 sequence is CATSRRTGMNTEAFF. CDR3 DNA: TGTGCCACCAGCAGGAGGACAGGAATGAACACTGAAGCTTTCTTT.

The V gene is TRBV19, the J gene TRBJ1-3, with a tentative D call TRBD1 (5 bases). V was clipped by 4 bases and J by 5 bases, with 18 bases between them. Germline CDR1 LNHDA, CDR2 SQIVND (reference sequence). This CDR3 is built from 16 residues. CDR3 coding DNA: TGTGCCAGTAGTAGGGACGTACGAAACTCGAGAAACACCATATATTTT. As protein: CASSRDVRNSRNTIYF.

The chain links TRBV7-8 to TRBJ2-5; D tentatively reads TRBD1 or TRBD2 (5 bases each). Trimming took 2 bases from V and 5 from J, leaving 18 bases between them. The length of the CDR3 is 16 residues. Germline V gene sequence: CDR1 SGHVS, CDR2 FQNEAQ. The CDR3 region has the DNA TGTGCCAGCAGCTTAATAGGTACCGGGGCAGGGGAGACCCAGTACTTC. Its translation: CASSLIGTGAGETQYF. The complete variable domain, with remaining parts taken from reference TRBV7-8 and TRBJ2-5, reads GAGVSQSPRYKVAKRGQDVALRCDPISGHVSLFWYQQALGQGPEFLTYFQNEAQLDKSGLPSDRFFAERPEGSVSTLKIQRTQQEDSAVYLCASSLIGTGAGETQYFGPGTRLLVL.

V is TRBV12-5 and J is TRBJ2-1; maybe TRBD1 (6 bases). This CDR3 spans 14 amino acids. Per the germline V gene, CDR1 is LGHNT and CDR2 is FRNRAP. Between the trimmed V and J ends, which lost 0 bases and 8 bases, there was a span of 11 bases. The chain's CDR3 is CASGLVLPGDEQFF. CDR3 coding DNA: TGTGCTAGTGGTTTGGTACTCCCAGGGGATGAGCAGTTCTTC.

CDR3: CASSLGQTHNYGYTF. DNA of the CDR3: TGTGCCAGCAGTTTAGGGCAAACCCACAACTATGGCTACACCTTC. J is TRBJ1-2 and V is TRBV28; D unclear. The length of the CDR3 is 15 residues. Germline-derived CDR1 and CDR2 are MDHEN and SYDVKM. Trimming stripped 2 bases from V and 2 bases from J, with 12 bases between.

CDR3 region: CASGGVRYEQYF. The DNA of the CDR3 is TGTGCCAGCGGCGGGGTAAGGTACGAGCAGTACTTC. The chain carries TRBV2 and TRBJ2-5, with D tentatively TRBD2 (6 bases). Gene TRBJ2-7 matches the end of the DNA better, so the J call may be wrong. The germline V gene has CDR1 SNHLY and CDR2 FYNNEI. The CDR3 contains 12 residues.

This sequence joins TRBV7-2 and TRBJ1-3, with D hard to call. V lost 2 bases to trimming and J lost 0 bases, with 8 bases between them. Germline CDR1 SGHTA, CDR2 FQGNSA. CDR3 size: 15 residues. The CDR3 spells CASSLSWSSGNTIYF. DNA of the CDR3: TGTGCCAGCAGCTTATCATGGAGCTCTGGAAACACCATATATTTT.

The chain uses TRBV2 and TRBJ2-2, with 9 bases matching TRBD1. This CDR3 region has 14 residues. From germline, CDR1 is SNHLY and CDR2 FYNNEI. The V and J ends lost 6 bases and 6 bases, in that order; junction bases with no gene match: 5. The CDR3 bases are TGTGCCAGCAGAGATAGGACAGGGGCCGGGGAGCTGTTTTTT. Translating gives CASRDRTGAGELFF. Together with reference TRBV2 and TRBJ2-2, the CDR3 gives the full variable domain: EPEVTQTPSHQVTQMGQEVILRCVPISNHLYFYWYRQILGQKVEFLVSFYNNEISEKSEIFDDQFSVERPDGSNFTLKIRSTKLEDSAMYFCASRDRTGAGELFFGEGSRLTVL.

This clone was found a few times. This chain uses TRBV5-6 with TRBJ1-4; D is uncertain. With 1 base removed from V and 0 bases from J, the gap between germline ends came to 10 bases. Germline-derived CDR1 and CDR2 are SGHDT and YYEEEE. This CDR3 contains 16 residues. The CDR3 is CASSLRKTATNEKLFF. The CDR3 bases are TGTGCCAGCAGCTTGAGGAAAACTGCAACTAATGAAAAACTGTTTTTT.

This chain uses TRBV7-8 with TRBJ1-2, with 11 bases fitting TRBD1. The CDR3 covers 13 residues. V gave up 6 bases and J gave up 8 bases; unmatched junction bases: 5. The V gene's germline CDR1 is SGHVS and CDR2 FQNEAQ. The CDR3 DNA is TGTGCCAGCAGTCTGGACAGGGGGCGAGGCTACACCTTC. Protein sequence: CASSLDRGRGYTF.

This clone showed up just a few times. The CDR3: CASGKGAGQPQHF. The CDR3 region has the DNA TGTGCCAGCGGTAAGGGGGCCGGTCAGCCCCAGCATTTT. The chain recombines TRBV9 with TRBJ1-5; TRBD1 aligns across 7 bases. CDR3 size: 13 residues. Germline V gene lookup returns CDR1 SGDLS and CDR2 YYNGEE. Trimming cost V 7 bases and J 6 bases; bases outside gene matches: 7.

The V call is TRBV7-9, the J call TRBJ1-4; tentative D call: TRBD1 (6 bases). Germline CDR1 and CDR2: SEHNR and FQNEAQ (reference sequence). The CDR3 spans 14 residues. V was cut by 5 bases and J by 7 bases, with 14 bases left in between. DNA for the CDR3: TGTGCCAGCAGCCCCGGGGGCGGGGGTGAAAAACTGTTTTTT. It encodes CASSPGGGGEKLFF.

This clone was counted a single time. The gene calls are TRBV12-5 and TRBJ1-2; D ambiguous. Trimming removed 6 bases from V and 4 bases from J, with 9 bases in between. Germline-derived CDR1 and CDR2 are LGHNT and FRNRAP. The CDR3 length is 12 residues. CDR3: CASGEGSYGYTF. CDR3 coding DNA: TGTGCTAGTGGGGAAGGTAGCTATGGCTACACCTTC.

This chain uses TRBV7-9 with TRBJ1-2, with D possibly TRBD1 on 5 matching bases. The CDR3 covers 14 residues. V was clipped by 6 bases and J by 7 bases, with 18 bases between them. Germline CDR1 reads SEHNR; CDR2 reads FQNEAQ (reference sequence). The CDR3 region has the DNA TGTGCCAGCAGGGTTGGGGGGACCTATCCTGGCTACACCTTC. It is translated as CASRVGGTYPGYTF.

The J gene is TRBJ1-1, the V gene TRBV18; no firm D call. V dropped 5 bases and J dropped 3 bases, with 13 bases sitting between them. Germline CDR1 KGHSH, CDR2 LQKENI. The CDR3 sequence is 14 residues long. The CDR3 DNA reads TGTGCCAGCTCAAGGGCGGAAGGTTACACTGAAGCTTTCTTT. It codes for CASSRAEGYTEAFF. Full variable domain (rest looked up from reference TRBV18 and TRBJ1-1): NAGVMQNPRHLVRRRGQEARLRCSPMKGHSHVYWYRQLPEEGLKFMVYLQKENIIDESGMPKERFSAEFPKEGPSILRIQQVVRGDSAAYFCASSRAEGYTEAFFGQGTRLTVV.

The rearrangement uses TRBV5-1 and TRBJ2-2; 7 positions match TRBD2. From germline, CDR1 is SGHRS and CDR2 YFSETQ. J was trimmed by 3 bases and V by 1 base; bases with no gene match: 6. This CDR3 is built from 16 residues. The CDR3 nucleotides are TGCGCCAGCAGCTTGAGAGCGGGGCCGGACACCGGGGAGCTGTTTTTT. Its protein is CASSLRAGPDTGELFF.

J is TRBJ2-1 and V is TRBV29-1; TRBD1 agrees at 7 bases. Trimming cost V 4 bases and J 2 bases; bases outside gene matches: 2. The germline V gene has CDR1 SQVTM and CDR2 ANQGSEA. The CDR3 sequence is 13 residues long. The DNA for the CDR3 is TGCAGCGTTGGGCAGGGGGCCTACAATGAGCAGTTCTTC. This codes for CSVGQGAYNEQFF.

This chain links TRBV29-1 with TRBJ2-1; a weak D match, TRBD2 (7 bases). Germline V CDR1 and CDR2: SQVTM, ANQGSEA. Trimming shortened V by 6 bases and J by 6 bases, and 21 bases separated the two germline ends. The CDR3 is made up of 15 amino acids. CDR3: CSVGKPGGRGNEQFF. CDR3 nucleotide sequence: TGCAGCGTGGGGAAACCGGGGGGCCGGGGCAATGAGCAGTTCTTC.